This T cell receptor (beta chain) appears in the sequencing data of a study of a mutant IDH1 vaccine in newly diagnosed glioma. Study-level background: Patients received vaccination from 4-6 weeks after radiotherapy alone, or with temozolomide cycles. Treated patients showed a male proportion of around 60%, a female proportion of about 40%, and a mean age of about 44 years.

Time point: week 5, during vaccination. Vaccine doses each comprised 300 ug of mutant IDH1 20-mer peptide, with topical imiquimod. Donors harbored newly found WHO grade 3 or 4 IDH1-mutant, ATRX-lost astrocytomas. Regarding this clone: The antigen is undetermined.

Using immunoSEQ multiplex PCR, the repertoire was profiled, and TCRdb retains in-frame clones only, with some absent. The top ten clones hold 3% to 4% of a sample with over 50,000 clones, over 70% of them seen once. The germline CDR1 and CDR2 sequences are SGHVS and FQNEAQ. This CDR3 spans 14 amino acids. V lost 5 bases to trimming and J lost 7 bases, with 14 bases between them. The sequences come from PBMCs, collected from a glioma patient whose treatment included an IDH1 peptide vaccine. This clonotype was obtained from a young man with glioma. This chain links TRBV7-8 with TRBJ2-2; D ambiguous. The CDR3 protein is CASSVEVGGGELFF. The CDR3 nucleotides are TGTGCCAGCAGCGTCGAGGTGGGCGGCGGGGAGCTGTTTTTT. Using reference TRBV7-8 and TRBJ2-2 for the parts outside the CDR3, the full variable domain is GAGVSQSPRYKVAKRGQDVALRCDPISGHVSLFWYQQALGQGPEFLTYFQNEAQLDKSGLPSDRFFAERPEGSVSTLKIQRTQQEDSAVYLCASSVEVGGGELFFGEGSRLTVL.